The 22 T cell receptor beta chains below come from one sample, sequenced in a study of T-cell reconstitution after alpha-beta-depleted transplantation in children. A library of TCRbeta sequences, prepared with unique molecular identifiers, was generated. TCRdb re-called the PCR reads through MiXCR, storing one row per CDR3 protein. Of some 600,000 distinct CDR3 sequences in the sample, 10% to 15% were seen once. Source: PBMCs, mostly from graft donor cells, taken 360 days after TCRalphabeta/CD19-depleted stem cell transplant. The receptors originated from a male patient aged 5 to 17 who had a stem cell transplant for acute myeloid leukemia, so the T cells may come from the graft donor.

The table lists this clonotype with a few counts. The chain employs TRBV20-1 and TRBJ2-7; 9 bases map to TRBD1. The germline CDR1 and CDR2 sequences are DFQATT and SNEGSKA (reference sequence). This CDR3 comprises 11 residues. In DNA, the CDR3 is TGCAAGTCTGGGACAGGGTACGAGCAGTACTTC. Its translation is CKSGTGYEQYF.

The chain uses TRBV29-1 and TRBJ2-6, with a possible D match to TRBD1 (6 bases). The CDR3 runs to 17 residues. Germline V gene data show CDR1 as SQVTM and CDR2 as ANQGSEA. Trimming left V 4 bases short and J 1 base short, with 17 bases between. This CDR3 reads CSVALQGTGSGANVLTF. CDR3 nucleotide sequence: TGCAGCGTTGCCTTGCAGGGGACGGGGTCTGGGGCCAACGTCCTGACTTTC. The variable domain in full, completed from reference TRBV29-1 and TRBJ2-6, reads SAVISQKPSRDICQRGTSLTIQCQVDSQVTMMFWYRQQPGQSLTLIATANQGSEATYESGFVIDKFPISRPNLTFSTLTVSNMSPEDSSIYLCSVALQGTGSGANVLTFGAGSRLTVL.

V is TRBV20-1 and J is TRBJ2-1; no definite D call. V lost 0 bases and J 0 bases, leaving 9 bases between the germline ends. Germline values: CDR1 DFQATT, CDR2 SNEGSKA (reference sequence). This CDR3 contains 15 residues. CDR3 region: CSARETRSSYNEQFF. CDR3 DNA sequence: TGCAGTGCTAGAGAAACAAGGAGCTCCTACAATGAGCAGTTCTTC.

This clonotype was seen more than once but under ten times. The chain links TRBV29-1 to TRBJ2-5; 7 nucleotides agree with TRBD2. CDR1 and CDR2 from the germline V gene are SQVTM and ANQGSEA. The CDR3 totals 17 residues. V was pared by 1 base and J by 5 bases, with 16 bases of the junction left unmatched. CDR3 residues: CSVEGERGREPRETQYF. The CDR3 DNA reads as TGCAGCGTTGAAGGCGAACGTGGGCGGGAGCCGAGGGAGACCCAGTACTTC.

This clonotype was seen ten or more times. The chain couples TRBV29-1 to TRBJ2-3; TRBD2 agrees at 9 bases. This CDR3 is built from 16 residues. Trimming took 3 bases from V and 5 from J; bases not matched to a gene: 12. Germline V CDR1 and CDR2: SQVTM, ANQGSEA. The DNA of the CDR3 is TGCAGCGTTGATAAGCGGGAGGATCTCGTTCAAGATACGCAGTATTTT. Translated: CSVDKREDLVQDTQYF.

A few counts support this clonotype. The CDR3 DNA sequence: TGTGCCAGCAGTTTATTAGCGGGAGGGCCAAGTGAGCAGTTCTTC. Its translation: CASSLLAGGPSEQFF. The rearrangement joins TRBV27 to TRBJ2-1, with TRBD2 identical over 11 bases. Germline assignment: CDR1 MNHEY and CDR2 SMNVEV (reference sequence). V dropped 1 base and J dropped 9; count of bases not matched to a gene: 5. The CDR3 covers 15 residues.

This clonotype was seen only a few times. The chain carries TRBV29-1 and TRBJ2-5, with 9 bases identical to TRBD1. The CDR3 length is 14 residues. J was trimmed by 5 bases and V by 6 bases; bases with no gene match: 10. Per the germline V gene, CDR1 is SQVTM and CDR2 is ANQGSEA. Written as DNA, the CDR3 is TGCAGCGTCGTACCCGGGACAGGGCTCGAGACCCAGTACTTC. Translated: CSVVPGTGLETQYF.

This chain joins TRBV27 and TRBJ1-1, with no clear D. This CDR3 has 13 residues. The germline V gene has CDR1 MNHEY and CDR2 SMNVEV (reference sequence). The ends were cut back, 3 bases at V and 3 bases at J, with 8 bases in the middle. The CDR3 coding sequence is TGTGCCAGCAGTTTGGGAGCGGACACTGAAGCTTTCTTT. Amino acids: CASSLGADTEAFF.

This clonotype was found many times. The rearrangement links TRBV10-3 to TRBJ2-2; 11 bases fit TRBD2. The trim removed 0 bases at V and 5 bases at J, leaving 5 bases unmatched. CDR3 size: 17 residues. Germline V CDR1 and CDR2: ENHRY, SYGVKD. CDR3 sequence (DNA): TGTGCCATCAGTGAGTCGGCGACTAGCGGGGATACCGGGGAGCTGTTTTTT. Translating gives CAISESATSGDTGELFF.

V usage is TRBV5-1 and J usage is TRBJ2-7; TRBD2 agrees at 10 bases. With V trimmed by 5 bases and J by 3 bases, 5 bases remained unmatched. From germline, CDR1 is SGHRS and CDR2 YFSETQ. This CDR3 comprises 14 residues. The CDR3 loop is CASRPLAGVYEQYF. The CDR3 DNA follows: TGCGCCAGCAGACCTCTAGCGGGAGTCTACGAGCAGTACTTC.

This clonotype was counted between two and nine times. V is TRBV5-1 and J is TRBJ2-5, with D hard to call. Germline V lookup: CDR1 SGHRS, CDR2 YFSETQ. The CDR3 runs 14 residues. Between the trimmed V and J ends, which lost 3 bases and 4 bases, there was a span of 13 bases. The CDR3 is CASSSDPGRETQYF. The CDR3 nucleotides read TGCGCCAGCAGCTCCGATCCTGGCCGAGAGACCCAGTACTTC.

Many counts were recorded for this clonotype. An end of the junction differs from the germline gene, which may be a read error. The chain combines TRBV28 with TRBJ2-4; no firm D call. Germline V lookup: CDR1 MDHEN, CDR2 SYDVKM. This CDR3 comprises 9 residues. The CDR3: CASSSGLDF. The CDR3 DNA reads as TGTGCCAGCAGTTCCGGGCTCGACTTC. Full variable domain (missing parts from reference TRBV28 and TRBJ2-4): DVKVTQSSRYLVKRTGEKVFLECVQDMDHENMFWYRQDPGLGLRLIYFSYDVKMKEKGDIPEGYSVSREKKERFSLILESASTNQTSMYLCASSSGLDFGAGTRLSVL.

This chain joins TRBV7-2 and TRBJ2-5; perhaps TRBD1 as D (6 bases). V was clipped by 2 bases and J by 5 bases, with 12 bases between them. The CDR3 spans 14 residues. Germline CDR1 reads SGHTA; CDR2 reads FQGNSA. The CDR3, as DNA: TGTGCCAGCAGCTTATTTGGGGGCAGGGAGACCCAGTACTTC. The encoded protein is CASSLFGGRETQYF.

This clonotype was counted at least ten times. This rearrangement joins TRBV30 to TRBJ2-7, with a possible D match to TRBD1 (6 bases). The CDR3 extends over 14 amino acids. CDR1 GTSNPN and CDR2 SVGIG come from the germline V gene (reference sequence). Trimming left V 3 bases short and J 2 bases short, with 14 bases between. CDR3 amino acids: CAWRSTGLTYEQYF. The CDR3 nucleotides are TGTGCCTGGAGAAGCACAGGGTTAACCTACGAGCAGTACTTC.

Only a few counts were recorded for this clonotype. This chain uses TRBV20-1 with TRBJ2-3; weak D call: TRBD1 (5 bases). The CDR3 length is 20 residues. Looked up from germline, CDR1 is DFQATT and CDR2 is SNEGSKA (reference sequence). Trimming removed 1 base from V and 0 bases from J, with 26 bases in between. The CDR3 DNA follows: TGCAGTGCTAGAGTGCCGCAGGGTAGTTGGTCCGTCCGTAGCACAGATACGCAGTATTTT. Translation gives CSARVPQGSWSVRSTDTQYF.

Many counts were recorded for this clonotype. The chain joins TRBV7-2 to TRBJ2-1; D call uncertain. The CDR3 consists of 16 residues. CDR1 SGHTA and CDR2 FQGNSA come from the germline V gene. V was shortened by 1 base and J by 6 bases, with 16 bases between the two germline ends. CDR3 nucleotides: TGTGCCAGCAGCTTAGTCAGACTCTCCATGGTCAATGAGCAGTTCTTC. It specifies CASSLVRLSMVNEQFF.

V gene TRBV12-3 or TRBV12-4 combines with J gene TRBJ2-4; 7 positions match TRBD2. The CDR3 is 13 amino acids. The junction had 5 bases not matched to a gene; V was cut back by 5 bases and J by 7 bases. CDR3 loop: CASSHGRWNIQYF. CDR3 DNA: TGTGCCAGCAGTCACGGGAGGTGGAACATTCAGTACTTC.

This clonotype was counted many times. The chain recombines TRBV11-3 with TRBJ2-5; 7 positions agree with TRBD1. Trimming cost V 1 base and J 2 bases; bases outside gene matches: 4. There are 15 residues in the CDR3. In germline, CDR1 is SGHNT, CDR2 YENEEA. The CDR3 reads CASSLGGQEQETQYF. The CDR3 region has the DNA TGTGCCAGCAGCTTAGGAGGACAGGAGCAAGAGACCCAGTACTTC.

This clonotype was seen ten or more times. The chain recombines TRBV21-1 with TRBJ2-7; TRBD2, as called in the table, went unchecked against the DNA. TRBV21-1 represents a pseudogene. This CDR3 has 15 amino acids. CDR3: CASSARLANLGEQYF. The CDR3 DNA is TGTGCCAGCAGCGCCCGACTAGCAAATCTGGGCGAGCAGTACTTC.

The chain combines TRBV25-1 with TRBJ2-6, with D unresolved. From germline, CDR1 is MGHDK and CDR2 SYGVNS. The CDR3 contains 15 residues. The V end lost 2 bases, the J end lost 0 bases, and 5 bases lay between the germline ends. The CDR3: CASSEPGSGANVLTF. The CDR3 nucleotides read TGTGCCAGCAGTGAACCGGGCTCTGGGGCCAACGTCCTGACTTTC.

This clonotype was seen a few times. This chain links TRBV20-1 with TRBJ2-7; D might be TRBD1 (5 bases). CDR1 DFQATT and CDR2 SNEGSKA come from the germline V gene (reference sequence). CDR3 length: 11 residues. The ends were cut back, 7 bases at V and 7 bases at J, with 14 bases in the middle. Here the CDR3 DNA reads TGCAGTGGGGCAGGGTTCGGGGAGCAGTACTTC. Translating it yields CSGAGFGEQYF.

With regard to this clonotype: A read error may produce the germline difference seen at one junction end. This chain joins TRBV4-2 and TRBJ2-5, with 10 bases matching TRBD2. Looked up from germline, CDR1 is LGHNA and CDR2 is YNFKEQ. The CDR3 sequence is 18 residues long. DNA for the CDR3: TGTGCCAGCAGCCAGGAACGAGGACTAGCGGCCGTTCAAGGGACCCAGTACTTC. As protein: CASSQERGLAAVQGTQYF.